This TCR beta chain was recorded in a study of OX40 agonist ivuxolimab in advanced cancers. Study findings and constraints: Antigen specificity was not determined for the expanded peripheral T cells. In the 0.1-3.0 mg/kg groups, partial responders showed among the lowest expansion.

TCRdb's table, derived via immunoSEQ multiplex PCR, lists solely in-frame clones and lacks some. The sample consists of 10,000 to 13,000 clones, around three quarters of them appearing once. As for this clone: The antigen remains unidentified.

V was clipped by 2 bases and J by 0 bases, with 13 bases between them. Germline V gene lookup returns CDR1 MDHEN and CDR2 SYDVKM. The CDR3 extends over 16 amino acids. The input for sequencing was CD4+ or CD8+ T cells sorted from blood, taken in a trial of the OX40 agonist ivuxolimab. The origin of this receptor is an adult with an advanced solid tumor such as melanoma, head and neck, liver or kidney cancer. This chain connects TRBV28 to TRBJ1-2; D is perhaps TRBD1 (6 bases). CDR3 amino acids: CASSLPGQRANYGYTF. The CDR3 DNA reads TGTGCCAGCAGTTTACCCGGACAGCGGGCTAACTATGGCTACACCTTC.